This T cell receptor beta chain was recovered during a study of post-analysis software for immune sequencing data. TCR beta cDNA libraries included unique molecular identifiers. Roughly 500,000 cDNA molecules were obtained from roughly 1 to 10 million T cells. TCRdb itself ran the PCR reads through MiXCR, one entry per CDR3 protein. Seen here are about 770,000 distinct CDR3 sequences, roughly 46% observed once, and the top ten hold 4.9%. Study-level points and caveats: Among multiple sclerosis patients, normalized Chao1 diversity was significantly below that of controls. Batch-matched samples strongly co-clustered by F measure. Comparison of patients with controls showed roughly five TRBV segments more frequent in patients, TRBV5-6, TRBV5-1 and TRBV20-1 among them.

The CDR3 runs 15 residues. Germline V gene data show CDR1 as DFQATT and CDR2 as SNEGSKA (reference sequence). V was pared by 0 bases and J by 4 bases, with 7 bases of the junction left unmatched. In its sample, this clonotype was seen a few times. Its target is not known. The source is a girl aged 5 to 17 with multiple sclerosis. The chain combines TRBV20-1 with TRBJ2-7, with 9 bases that match TRBD1. What was sequenced was blood. The CDR3 region is CSARDGGTGTYEQYF. The CDR3 coding sequence is TGCAGTGCTAGAGATGGGGGGACAGGGACTTACGAGCAGTACTTC.